The clone carrying this TCR beta chain has a handful of counts. This entry belongs to a study of human T cells and chemical hapten exposure. Study-wide background: Slight differences in pooled library volume were the main source of varying TCR yields across samples.

Germline-derived CDR1 and CDR2 are LGHNA and YSLEER. With 0 bases clipped from V and 7 bases from J, the junction kept 7 bases outside the gene matches. The CDR3 is 15 residues long. One entry per CDR3 protein results from TCRdb running MiXCR on the RACE reads. The profile shows about 260,000 distinct CDR3 sequences, 7.5% to 9% of them singletons. This sample's time point: pre-sensitization, week 0. Stated treatment: therapeutic diphenylcyclopropenone sensitization with weekly scalp DPC. V gene TRBV4-3 combines with J gene TRBJ1-2; 8 nucleotides align to TRBD1. This sequence originates from a woman in her 40s with alopecia areata. Some clones in this sample may be carry-over from other donors' samples. The sequencing here drew on whole blood, taken in connection with sensitization to the hapten diphenylcyclopropenone (DPC). The CDR3 coding sequence is TGCGCCAGCAGCCAAGATCCCCGACAGGGGTTTGGCTACACCTTC. Its protein product is CASSQDPRQGFGYTF.